The clone carrying this TCR beta chain appeared once. This sample was taken from a study of blood T cell repertoires in COVID-19. The J segment lost 3 bases and the V segment lost 5 bases, leaving 5 bases of the junction unmatched. The CDR3 has 14 amino acids. CDR1 MNHEY and CDR2 SVGAGI come from the germline V gene. Assay used: immunoSEQ multiplex PCR; TCRdb lists only in-frame clones, some missing. The table records 85,000 to 130,000 clones, 84% of them present only once. The TCR sequence derives from a woman in her sixties with acute or convalescent COVID-19. Source material: peripheral blood. The V gene is TRBV6-5, the J gene TRBJ1-1; 8 nucleotides line up with TRBD1. CDR3 residues: CASSKGQAYTEAFF. As DNA, the CDR3 is TGTGCCAGCAGTAAGGGACAGGCGTACACTGAAGCTTTCTTT.